This T cell receptor (beta chain) was documented in a study of T-cell reconstitution after alpha-beta-depleted transplantation in children. This clonotype was counted many times. The CDR3 has 12 amino acids. In germline, CDR1 is ENHRY, CDR2 SYGVKD. Trimming took off 6 bases at V and 5 bases at J, with 8 bases between the two ends. Unique molecular identifiers featured in how the TCRbeta library was prepared. TCRdb re-called the PCR reads with MiXCR, one entry per CDR3 protein. The sample carries around 700,000 distinct CDR3 sequences, around 12% recorded once. This receptor was identified in a girl aged 2-10 years with congenital amegakaryocytic thrombocytopenia, due to receive a stem cell transplant. This chain uses TRBV10-3 with TRBJ2-1, with D possibly being TRBD2 (5 bases). The starting material was PBMCs, obtained before TCRalphabeta/CD19-depleted stem cell transplant. CDR3 in amino acids: CAIRLANNEQFF. The CDR3 nucleotides read TGTGCCATCAGGCTAGCCAACAATGAGCAGTTCTTC.